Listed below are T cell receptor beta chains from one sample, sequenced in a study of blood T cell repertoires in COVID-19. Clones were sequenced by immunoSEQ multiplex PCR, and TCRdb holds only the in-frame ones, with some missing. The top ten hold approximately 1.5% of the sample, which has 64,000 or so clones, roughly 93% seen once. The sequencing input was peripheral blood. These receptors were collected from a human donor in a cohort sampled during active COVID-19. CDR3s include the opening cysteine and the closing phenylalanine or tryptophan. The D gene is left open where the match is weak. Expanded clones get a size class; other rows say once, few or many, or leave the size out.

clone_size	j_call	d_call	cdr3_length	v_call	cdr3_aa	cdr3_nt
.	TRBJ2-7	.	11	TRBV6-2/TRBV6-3	CASSPQYEQYF	TGTGCCAGCAGCCCCCAATACGAGCAGTACTTC
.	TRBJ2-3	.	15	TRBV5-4	CASTSGGASTDTQYF	TGTGCCAGCACTTCAGGTGGGGCCAGCACAGATACGCAGTATTTT
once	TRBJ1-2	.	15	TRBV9	CASSQLRDNSYGYTF	TGTGCCAGCAGCCAATTGAGGGACAACTCCTATGGCTACACCTTC
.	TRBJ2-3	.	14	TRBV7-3	CASSLGLYTDTQYF	TGTGCCAGCAGCTTGGGGCTTTACACAGATACGCAGTATTTT
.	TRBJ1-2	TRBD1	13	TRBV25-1	CASQGQGADGYTF	TGTGCCAGCCAGGGACAGGGGGCCGATGGCTACACCTTC
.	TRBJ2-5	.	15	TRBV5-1	CASSLDLLPGETQYF	TGCGCCAGCAGCTTGGACTTGCTACCGGGGGAGACCCAGTACTTC
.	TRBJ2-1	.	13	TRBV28	CASSLSPRNEQFF	TGTGCCAGCAGTTTATCCCCTAGGAATGAGCAGTTCTTC
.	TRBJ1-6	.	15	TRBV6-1	CASSEVEADNSPLHF	TGTGCCAGCAGTGAAGTTGAGGCCGATAATTCACCCCTCCACTTT
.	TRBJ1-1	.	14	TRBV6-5	CASSLSGGRTEAFF	TGTGCCAGCTCCCTATCGGGGGGTCGGACTGAAGCTTTCTTT
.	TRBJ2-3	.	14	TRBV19	CASSLALVADTQYF	TGTGCCAGTAGTCTAGCACTAGTTGCAGATACGCAGTATTTT
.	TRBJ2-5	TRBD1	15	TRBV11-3	CASSTSTGFEETQYF	TGTGCCAGCAGCACCTCGACAGGGTTCGAAGAGACCCAGTACTTC
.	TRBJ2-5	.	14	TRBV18	CASSPEGLQETQYF	TGTGCCAGCTCACCCGAGGGCCTGCAAGAGACCCAGTACTTC
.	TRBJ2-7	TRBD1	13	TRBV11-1	CASSADRGDEQYF	TGTGCCAGCAGCGCGGACAGGGGGGACGAGCAGTACTTC
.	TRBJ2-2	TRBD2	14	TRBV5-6	CASTSGGVIGELFF	TGTGCCAGCACCTCCGGGGGGGTCATCGGGGAGCTGTTTTTT
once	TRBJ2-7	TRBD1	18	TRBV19	CASSIDRAGTGQTYEQYF	TGTGCCAGTAGTATAGATCGCGCGGGGACAGGGCAAACCTACGAGCAGTACTTC
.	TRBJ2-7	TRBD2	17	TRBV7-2	CASSFGLAGGPHYEQYF	TGTGCCAGCAGCTTCGGACTAGCGGGAGGGCCCCACTACGAGCAGTACTTC
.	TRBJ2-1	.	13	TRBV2	CASSDRDLNEQFF	TGTGCCAGCAGTGACAGGGATCTCAATGAGCAGTTCTTC
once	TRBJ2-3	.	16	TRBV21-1	CASKDRGHQNTDTQYF	TGTGCCAGCAAGGACAGGGGCCACCAAAACACAGATACGCAGTATTTT
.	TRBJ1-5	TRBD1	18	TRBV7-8	CASSRTGTGEDFRQPQHF	TGTGCCAGCAGCCGGACCGGGACAGGGGAGGATTTCCGTCAGCCCCAGCATTTT
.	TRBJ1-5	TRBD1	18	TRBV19	CASSKGGSGQGPTSPQHF	TGTGCCAGTAGTAAGGGAGGTTCCGGACAGGGCCCAACTTCGCCCCAGCATTTT
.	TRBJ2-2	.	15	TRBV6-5	CASRALSGATGELFF	TGTGCCAGCAGGGCCCTGAGCGGTGCCACCGGGGAGCTGTTTTTT
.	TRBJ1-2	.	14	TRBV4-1	CASSRETGNYGYTF	TGCGCCAGCAGCCGAGAAACAGGAAACTATGGCTACACCTTC
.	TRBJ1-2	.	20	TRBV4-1	CASSQGPAGQTLVANYGYTF	TGCGCCAGCAGCCAAGGCCCTGCGGGCCAGACACTCGTTGCTAACTATGGCTACACCTTC
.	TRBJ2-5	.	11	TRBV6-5	CASSISGTQYF	TGTGCCAGCTCAATTAGCGGGACCCAGTACTTC
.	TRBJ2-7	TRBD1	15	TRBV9	CASSVAGQGAYEQYF	TGTGCCAGCAGCGTAGCTGGACAGGGGGCGTACGAGCAGTACTTC
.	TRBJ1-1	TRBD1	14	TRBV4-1	CASSHRTGEDEAFF	TGCGCCAGCAGCCACCGGACAGGGGAGGATGAAGCTTTCTTT
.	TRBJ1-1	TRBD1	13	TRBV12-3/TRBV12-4	CASSFAGGREAFF	TGTGCCAGCAGCTTTGCAGGGGGAAGAGAAGCTTTCTTT
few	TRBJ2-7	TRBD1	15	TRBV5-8	CASSIRGTGAYEQYF	TGTGCCAGCAGCATACGGGGGACAGGGGCCTACGAGCAGTACTTC
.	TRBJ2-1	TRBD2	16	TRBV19	CASNPTTSGSTNEQFF	TGTGCCAGTAACCCCACGACTAGCGGGAGTACCAATGAGCAGTTCTTC
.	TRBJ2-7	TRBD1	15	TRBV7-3	CASSLGGQGVYEQYF	TGTGCCAGCAGCTTAGGGGGACAGGGTGTCTACGAGCAGTACTTC
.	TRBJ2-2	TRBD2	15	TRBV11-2	CASSTGLAGTGELFF	TGTGCCAGCAGCACCGGACTAGCGGGAACCGGGGAGCTGTTTTTT
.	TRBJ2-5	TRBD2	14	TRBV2	CASTGISGSGGQYF	TGTGCCAGCACCGGGATTAGCGGGAGTGGAGGCCAGTACTTC
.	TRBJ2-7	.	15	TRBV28	CASSLGGKSSYEQYF	TGTGCCAGCAGTCTAGGCGGAAAGAGCTCCTACGAGCAGTACTTC
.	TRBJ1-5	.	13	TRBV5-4	CASSLGRDQPQHF	TGTGCCAGCAGCTTGGGGAGAGATCAGCCCCAGCATTTT
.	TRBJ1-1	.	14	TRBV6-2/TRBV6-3	CASSHGIQQGGAFF	TGTGCCAGCAGTCACGGAATACAACAGGGTGGTGCTTTCTTT
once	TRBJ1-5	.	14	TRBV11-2	CASSRGMGNQPQHF	TGTGCCAGCAGCCGGGGGATGGGCAATCAGCCCCAGCATTTT
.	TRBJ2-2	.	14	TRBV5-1	CASSLSSNTGELFF	TGCGCCAGCAGCTTGTCTTCGAACACCGGGGAGCTGTTTTTT
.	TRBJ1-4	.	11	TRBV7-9	CASSRNEKLFF	TGTGCCAGCAGCCGGAATGAAAAACTGTTTTTT
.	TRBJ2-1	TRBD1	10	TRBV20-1	CSAKDRRQFF	TGCAGTGCCAAGGACAGGAGGCAGTTCTTC
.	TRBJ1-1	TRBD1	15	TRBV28	CASREQGALNTEAFF	TGTGCCAGCAGGGAACAGGGGGCCCTGAACACTGAAGCTTTCTTT
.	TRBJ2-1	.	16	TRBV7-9	CASSLDPPLAHFEQFF	TGTGCCAGCAGCTTAGATCCCCCTCTAGCCCACTTTGAGCAGTTCTTC
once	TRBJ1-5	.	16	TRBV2	CASSEALRGVGQPQHF	TGTGCCAGCAGTGAAGCGCTTCGGGGGGTTGGTCAGCCCCAGCATTTT
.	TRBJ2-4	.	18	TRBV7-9	CASSLTPSGGIAKNIQYF	TGTGCCAGCAGCTTAACCCCATCCGGGGGAATAGCCAAAAACATTCAGTACTTC
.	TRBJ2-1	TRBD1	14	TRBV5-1	CASSSGQGYNEQFF	TGCGCCAGCAGCTCAGGACAGGGCTACAATGAGCAGTTCTTC
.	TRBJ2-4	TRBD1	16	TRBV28	CASSSPGQGDKNIQYF	TGTGCCAGCAGCTCCCCGGGACAGGGGGACAAAAACATTCAGTACTTC
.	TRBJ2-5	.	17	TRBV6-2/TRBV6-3	CASSYGGKGLYQETQYF	TGTGCCAGCAGTTACGGGGGGAAGGGGCTGTACCAAGAGACCCAGTACTTC
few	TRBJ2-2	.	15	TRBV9	CASSVGGENTGELFF	TGTGCCAGCAGCGTAGGCGGGGAGAACACCGGGGAGCTGTTTTTT
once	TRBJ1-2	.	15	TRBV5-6	CASSLGVPRGYGYTF	TGTGCCAGCAGCTTGGGCGTCCCCAGAGGCTATGGCTACACCTTC
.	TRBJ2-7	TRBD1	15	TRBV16	CASSQSGQGQYEQYF	TGTGCCAGCAGCCAATCAGGGCAGGGACAGTACGAGCAGTACTTC
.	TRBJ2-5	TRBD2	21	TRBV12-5	CASGSRPLQAGGRRLGETQYF	TGTGCTAGTGGCTCCCGACCCTTACAGGCGGGAGGGCGACGGTTAGGGGAGACCCAGTACTTC
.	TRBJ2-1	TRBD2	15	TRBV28	CASSFGTSGSNEQFF	TGTGCCAGCAGTTTTGGGACTAGCGGGAGCAATGAGCAGTTCTTC
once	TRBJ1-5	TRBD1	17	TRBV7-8	CASSSTRDSYSNQPQHF	TGTGCCAGCAGCTCCACTCGGGACAGCTATAGCAATCAGCCCCAGCATTTT